This TCR beta chain emerged from a study of blood T cells in healthy people across ages. Notes on the study in general: Roughly linear declines in TCR beta diversity per million T cells occurred with age.

On this clonotype: Its matching antigen is unknown.

A J-beta primer mix and a sample-barcoded 5' primer were used in a second PCR of roughly 6 to 11 cycles. TCRdb reprocessed the 5' RACE reads with MiXCR, giving one entry per CDR3 protein. The sample yields fewer than 900,000 distinct CDR3 sequences, 35% to 45% seen once. Trimming cost V 7 bases and J 5 bases; bases outside gene matches: 14. This CDR3 has 16 amino acids. This sequence joins TRBV12-3 or TRBV12-4 and TRBJ2-4; TRBD1 aligns across 7 bases. The receptor's source is a woman aged 60 to 75 in good health. Sequencing was done on a sample of blood. CDR3 amino acids: CASTVDRVLGENIQYF. CDR3 coding DNA: TGTGCCAGCACCGTCGACAGGGTGCTTGGCGAAAACATTCAGTACTTC.